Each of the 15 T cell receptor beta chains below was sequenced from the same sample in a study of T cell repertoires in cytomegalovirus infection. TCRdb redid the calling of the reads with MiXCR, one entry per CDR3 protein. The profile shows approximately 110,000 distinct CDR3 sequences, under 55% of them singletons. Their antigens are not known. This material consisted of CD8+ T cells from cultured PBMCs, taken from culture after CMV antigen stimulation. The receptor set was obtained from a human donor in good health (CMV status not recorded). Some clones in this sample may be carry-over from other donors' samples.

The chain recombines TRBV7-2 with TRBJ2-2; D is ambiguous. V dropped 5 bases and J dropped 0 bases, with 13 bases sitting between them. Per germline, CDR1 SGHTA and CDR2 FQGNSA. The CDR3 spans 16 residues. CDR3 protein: CASSPRAVTNTGELFF. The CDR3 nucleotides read TGTGCCAGCAGCCCCCGGGCGGTGACGAACACCGGGGAGCTGTTTTTT.

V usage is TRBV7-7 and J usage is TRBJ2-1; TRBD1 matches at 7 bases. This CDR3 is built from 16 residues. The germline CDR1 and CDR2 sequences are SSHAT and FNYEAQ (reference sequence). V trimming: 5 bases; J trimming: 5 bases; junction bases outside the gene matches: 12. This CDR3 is CASSPEPGQTHNEQFF. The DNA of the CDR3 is TGTGCCAGCAGCCCGGAACCGGGACAGACGCACAATGAGCAGTTCTTC.

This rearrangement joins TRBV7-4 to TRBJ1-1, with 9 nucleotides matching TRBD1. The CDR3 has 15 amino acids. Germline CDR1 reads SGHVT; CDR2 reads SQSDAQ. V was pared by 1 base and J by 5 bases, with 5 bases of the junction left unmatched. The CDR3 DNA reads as TGTGCCAGCAGCTTAGTGACAGGGGGTCGTACTGAAGCTTTCTTT. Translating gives CASSLVTGGRTEAFF.

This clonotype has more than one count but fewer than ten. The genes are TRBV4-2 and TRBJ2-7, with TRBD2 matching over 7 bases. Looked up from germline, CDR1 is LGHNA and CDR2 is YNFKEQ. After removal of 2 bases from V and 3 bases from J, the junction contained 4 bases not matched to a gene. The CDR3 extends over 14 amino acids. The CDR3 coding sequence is TGTGCCAGCAGCCAAAATAGCGGGTTCTACGAGCAGTACTTC. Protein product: CASSQNSGFYEQYF.

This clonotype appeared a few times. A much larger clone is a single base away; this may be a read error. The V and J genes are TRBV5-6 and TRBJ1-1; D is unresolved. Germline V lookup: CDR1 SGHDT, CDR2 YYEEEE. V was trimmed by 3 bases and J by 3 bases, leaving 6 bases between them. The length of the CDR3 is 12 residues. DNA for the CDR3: TGTGCCAGCAGCTCTGGGGACACTGAAGCTTTCTTT. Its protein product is CASSSGDTEAFF.

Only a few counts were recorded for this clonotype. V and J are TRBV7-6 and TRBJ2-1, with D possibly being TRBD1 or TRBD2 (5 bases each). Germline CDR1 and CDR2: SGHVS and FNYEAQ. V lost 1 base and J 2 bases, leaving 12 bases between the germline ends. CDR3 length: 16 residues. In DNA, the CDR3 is TGTGCCAGCAGCTTAGAGGGACCCGCTACCTACAATGAGCAGTTCTTC. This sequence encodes CASSLEGPATYNEQFF. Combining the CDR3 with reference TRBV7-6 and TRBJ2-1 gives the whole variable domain GAGVSQSPRYKVTKRGQDVALRCDPISGHVSLYWYRQALGQGPEFLTYFNYEAQQDKSGLPNDRFSAERPEGSISTLTIQRTEQRDSAMYRCASSLEGPATYNEQFFGPGTRLTVL.

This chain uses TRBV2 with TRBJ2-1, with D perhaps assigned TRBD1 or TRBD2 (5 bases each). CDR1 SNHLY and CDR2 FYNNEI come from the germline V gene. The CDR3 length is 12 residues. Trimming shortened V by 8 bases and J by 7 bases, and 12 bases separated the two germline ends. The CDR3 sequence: CASHLGENEQFF. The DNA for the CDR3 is TGTGCCAGCCACCTAGGGGAGAATGAGCAGTTCTTC. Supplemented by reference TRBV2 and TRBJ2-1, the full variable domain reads EPEVTQTPSHQVTQMGQEVILRCVPISNHLYFYWYRQILGQKVEFLVSFYNNEISEKSEIFDDQFSVERPDGSNFTLKIRSTKLEDSAMYFCASHLGENEQFFGPGTRLTVL.

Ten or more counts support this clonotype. DNA of the CDR3: TGTGCCAGCAGCCAAGCCCAGGGGGGCTCCTACAATGAGCAGTTCTTC. Amino acids: CASSQAQGGSYNEQFF. V gene TRBV4-2 combines with J gene TRBJ2-1; D perhaps matches TRBD1 (7 bases). This CDR3 region has 16 residues. Trimming pared 1 base from V and 0 bases from J, leaving 10 bases between. The germline V gene encodes CDR1 LGHNA and CDR2 YNFKEQ.

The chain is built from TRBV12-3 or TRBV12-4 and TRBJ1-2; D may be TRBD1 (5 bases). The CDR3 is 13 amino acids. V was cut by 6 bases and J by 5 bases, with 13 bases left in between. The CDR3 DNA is TGTGCCAGCAGCCCTTCGGGGGTTTATGGCTACACCTTC. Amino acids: CASSPSGVYGYTF.

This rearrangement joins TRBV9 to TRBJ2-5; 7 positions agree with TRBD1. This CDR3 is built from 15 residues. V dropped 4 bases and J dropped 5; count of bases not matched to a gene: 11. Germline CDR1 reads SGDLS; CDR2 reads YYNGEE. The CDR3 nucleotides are TGTGCCAGCAGCCGACCAGACAGGGTTGGGGAGACCCAGTACTTC. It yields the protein CASSRPDRVGETQYF.

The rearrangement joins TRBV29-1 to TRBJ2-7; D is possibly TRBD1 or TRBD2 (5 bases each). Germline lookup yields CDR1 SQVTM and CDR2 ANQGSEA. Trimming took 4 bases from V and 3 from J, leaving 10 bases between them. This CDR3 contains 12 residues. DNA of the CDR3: TGCAGCGTTGGGGCAGGGAGCTACGAGCAGTACTTC. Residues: CSVGAGSYEQYF.

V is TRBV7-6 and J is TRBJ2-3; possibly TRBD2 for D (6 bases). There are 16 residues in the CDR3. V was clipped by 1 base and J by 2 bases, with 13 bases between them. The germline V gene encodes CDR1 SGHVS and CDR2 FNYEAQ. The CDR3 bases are TGTGCCAGCAGCTTAGGACTAGTCATTCTCACAGATACGCAGTATTTT. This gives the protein CASSLGLVILTDTQYF.

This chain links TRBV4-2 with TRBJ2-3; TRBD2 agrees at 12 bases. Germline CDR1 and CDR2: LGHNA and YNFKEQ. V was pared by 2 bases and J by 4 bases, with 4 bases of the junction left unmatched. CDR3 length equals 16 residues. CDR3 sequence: CASSQSSGGAADTQYF. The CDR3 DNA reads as TGTGCCAGCAGCCAATCTAGCGGGGGGGCCGCAGATACGCAGTATTTT.

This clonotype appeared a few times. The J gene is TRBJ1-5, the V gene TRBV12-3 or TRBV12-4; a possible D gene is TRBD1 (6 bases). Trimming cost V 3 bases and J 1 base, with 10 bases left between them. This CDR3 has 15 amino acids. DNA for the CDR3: TGTGCCAGCAGTTTTGAGGGGGTGAGCAATCAGCCCCAGCATTTT. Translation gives CASSFEGVSNQPQHF.

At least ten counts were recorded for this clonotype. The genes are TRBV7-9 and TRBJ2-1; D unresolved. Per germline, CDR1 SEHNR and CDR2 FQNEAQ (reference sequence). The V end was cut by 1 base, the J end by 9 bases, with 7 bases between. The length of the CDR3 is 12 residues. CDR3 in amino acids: CASSLEGSEQFF. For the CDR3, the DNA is TGTGCCAGCAGCTTAGAGGGCTCTGAGCAGTTCTTC.